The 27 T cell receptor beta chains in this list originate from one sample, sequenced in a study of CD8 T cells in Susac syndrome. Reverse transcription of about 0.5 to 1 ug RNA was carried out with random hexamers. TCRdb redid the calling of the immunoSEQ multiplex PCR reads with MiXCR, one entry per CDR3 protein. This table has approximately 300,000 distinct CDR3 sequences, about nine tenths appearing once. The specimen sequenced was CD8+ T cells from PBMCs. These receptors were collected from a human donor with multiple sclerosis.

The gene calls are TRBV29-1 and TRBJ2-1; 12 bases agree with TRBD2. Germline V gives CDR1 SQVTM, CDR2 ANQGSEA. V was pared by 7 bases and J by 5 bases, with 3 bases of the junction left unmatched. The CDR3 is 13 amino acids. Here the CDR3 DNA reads TGCAGCGGCCGACTAGCGGGAGACAATGAGCAGTTCTTC. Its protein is CSGRLAGDNEQFF.

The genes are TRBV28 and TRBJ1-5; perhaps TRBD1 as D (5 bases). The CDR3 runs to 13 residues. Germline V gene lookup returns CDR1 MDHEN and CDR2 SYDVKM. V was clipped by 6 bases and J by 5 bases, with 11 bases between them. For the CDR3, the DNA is TGTGCCAGCAGGCGACAGTCCGATCAGCCCCAGCATTTT. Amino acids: CASRRQSDQPQHF.

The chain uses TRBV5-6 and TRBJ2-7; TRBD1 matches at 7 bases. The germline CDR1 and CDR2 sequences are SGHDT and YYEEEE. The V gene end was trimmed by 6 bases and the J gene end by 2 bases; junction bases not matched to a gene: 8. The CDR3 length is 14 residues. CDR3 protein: CASTPGDSTYEQYF. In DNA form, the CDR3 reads TGTGCCAGCACCCCCGGGGACAGCACCTACGAGCAGTACTTC.

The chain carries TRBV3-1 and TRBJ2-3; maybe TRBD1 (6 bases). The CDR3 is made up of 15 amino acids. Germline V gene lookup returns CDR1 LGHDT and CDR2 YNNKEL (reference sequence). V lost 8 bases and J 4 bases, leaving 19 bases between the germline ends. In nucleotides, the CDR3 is TGTGCCAGCCATGATACAGGGCATCGGGCAGATACGCAGTATTTT. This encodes CASHDTGHRADTQYF.

The CDR3 DNA follows: TGTGCCGGTGATGGCTACACCTTC. This sequence encodes CAGDGYTF. The chain combines TRBV30 with TRBJ1-2, with unresolved D. Germline loops: CDR1 GTSNPN, CDR2 SVGIG (reference sequence). V was pared by 8 bases and J by 6 bases, with 4 bases between. The CDR3 runs to 8 residues.

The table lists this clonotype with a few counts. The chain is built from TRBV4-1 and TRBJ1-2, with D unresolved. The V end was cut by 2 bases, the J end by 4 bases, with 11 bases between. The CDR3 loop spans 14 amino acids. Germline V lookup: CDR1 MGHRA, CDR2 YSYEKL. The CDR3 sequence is CASSQLEILYGYTF. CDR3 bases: TGCGCCAGCAGCCAACTCGAAATCCTCTATGGCTACACCTTC.

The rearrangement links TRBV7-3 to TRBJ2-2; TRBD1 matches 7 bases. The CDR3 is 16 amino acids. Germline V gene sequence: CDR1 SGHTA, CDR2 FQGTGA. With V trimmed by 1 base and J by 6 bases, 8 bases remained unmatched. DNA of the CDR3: TGTGCCAGCAGCTTAATTCCAGGGGGTATCGCCGGGGAGCTGTTTTTT. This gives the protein CASSLIPGGIAGELFF.

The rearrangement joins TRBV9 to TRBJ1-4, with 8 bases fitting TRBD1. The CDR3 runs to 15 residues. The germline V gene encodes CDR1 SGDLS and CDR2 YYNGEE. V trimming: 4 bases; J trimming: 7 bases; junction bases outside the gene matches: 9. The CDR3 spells CASSPQQGGGEKLFF. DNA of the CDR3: TGTGCCAGCAGCCCCCAACAGGGGGGAGGTGAAAAACTGTTTTTT. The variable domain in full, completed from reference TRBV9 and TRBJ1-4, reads DSGVTQTPKHLITATGQRVTLRCSPRSGDLSVYWYQQSLDQGLQFLIQYYNGEERAKGNILERFSAQQFPDLHSELNLSSLELGDSALYFCASSPQQGGGEKLFFGSGTQLSVL.

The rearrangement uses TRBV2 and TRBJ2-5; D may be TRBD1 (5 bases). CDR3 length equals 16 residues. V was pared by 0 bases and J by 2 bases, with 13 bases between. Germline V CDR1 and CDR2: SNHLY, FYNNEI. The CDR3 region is CASSEAVGLDQETQYF. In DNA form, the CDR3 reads TGTGCCAGCAGTGAAGCAGTGGGGCTAGATCAAGAGACCCAGTACTTC.

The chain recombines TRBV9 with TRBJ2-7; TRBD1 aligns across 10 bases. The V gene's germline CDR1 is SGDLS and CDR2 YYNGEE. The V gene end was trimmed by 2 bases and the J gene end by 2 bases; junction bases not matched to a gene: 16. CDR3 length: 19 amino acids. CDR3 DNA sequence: TGTGCCAGCAGCGTTAATCCGGGACAGGGGTCTTCTAAAGCCTACGAGCAGTACTTC. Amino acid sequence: CASSVNPGQGSSKAYEQYF.

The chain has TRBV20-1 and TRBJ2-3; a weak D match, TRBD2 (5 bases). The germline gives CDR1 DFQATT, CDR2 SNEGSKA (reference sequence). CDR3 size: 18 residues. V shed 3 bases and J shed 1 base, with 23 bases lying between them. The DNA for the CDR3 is TGCAGTGCTAGGTTCTACCAGGATCCAAGGCGGGGCACAGATACGCAGTATTTT. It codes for CSARFYQDPRRGTDTQYF.

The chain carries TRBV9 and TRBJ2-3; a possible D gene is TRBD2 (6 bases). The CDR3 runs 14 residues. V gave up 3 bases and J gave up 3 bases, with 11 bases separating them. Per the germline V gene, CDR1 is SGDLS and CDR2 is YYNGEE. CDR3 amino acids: CASSEGRMTDTQYF. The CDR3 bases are TGTGCCAGCAGCGAGGGGAGGATGACAGATACGCAGTATTTT.

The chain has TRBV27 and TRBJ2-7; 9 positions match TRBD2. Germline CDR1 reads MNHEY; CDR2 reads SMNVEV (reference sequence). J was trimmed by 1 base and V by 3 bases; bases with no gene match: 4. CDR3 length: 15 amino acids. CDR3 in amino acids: CASSFESGGSYEQYF. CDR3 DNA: TGTGCCAGCAGTTTCGAGAGCGGGGGGTCCTACGAGCAGTACTTC.

CDR3 sequence: CASSPTSGGIRSTDTQYF. The CDR3 DNA sequence: TGTGCCAGCAGCCCGACTAGCGGGGGGATCCGTAGCACAGATACGCAGTATTTT. The V call is TRBV7-9, the J call TRBJ2-3; TRBD2 aligns across 13 bases. The germline gives CDR1 SEHNR, CDR2 FQNEAQ (reference sequence). The CDR3 is 18 amino acids. V trimming: 5 bases; J trimming: 0 bases; junction bases outside the gene matches: 8.

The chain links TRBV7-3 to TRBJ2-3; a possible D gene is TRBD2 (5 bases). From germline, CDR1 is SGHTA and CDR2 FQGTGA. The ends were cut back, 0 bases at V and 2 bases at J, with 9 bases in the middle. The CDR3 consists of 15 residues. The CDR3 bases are TGTGCCAGCAGCTTAACAGCGGCGACCACAGATACGCAGTATTTT. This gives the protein CASSLTAATTDTQYF.

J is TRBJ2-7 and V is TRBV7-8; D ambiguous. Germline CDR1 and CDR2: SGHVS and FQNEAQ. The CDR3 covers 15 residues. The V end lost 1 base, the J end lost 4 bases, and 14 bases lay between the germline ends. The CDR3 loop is CASSLVPGPRYEQYF. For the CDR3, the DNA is TGTGCCAGCAGCTTAGTTCCAGGACCAAGGTACGAGCAGTACTTC.

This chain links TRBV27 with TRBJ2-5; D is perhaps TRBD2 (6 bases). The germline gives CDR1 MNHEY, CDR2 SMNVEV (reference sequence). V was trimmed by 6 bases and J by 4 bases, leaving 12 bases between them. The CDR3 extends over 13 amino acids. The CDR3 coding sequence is TGTGCCAGCAGACATGGGGGGAGAGAGACCCAGTACTTC. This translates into CASRHGGRETQYF.

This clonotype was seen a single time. The CDR3 is CASTSLRLAGASYEQYF. DNA of the CDR3: TGTGCCAGCACTTCACTGCGTCTAGCGGGGGCCTCCTACGAGCAGTACTTC. This chain joins TRBV28 and TRBJ2-7; TRBD2 matches 10 bases. V was clipped by 7 bases and J by 0 bases; unmatched bases: 12. The CDR3 has 17 amino acids. The germline V gene encodes CDR1 MDHEN and CDR2 SYDVKM.

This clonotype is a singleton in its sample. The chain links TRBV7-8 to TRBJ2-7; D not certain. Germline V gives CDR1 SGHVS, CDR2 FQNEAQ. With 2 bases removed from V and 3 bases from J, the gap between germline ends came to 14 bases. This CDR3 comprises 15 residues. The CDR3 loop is CASSLLSLGIYEQYF. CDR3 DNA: TGTGCCAGCAGCTTACTATCCCTGGGGATCTACGAGCAGTACTTC.

The CDR3 spells CAISDGLYNEQFF. The CDR3 DNA reads as TGTGCCATCAGTGACGGACTTTACAATGAGCAGTTCTTC. The chain uses TRBV10-3 and TRBJ2-1; tentatively, D is TRBD2 (5 bases). V gave up 3 bases and J gave up 4 bases, with 7 bases separating them. CDR1 is ENHRY and CDR2 is SYGVKD in the germline V gene. The CDR3 is 13 amino acids.

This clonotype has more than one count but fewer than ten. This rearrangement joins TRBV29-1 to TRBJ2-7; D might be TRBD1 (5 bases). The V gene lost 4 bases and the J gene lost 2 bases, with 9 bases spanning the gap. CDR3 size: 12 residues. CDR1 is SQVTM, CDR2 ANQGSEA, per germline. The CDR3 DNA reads TGCAGCGTTGGAGACAGTACCTACGAGCAGTACTTC. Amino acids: CSVGDSTYEQYF.

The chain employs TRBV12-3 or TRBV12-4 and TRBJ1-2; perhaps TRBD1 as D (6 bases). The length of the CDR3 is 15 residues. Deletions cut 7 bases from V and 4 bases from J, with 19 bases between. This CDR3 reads CASNPLGGLSYGYTF. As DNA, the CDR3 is TGTGCCAGCAATCCTTTAGGGGGGCTCAGCTATGGCTACACCTTC.

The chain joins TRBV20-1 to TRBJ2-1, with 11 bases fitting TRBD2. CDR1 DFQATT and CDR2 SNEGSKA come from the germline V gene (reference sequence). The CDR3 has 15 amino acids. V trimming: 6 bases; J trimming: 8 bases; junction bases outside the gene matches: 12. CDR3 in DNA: TGCAGTGCCTCAATACTAGCGGGAGCGGTCCATGAGCAGTTCTTC. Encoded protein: CSASILAGAVHEQFF.

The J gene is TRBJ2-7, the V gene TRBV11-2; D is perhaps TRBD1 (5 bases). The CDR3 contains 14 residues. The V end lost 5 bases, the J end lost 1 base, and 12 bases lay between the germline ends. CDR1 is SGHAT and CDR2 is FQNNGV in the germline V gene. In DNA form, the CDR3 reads TGTGCCAGCAGCATGGTCACAGGTTCCTACGAGCAGTACTTC. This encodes CASSMVTGSYEQYF.

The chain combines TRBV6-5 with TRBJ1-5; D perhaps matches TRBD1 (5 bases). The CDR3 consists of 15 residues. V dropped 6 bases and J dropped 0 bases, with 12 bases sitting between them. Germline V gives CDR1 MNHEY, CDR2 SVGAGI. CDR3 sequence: CASSETEISNQPQHF. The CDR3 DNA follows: TGTGCCAGCAGCGAGACAGAGATTAGCAATCAGCCCCAGCATTTT.

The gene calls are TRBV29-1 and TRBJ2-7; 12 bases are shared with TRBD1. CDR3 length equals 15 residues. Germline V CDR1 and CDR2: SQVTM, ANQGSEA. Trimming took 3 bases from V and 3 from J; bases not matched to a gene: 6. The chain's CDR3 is CSVDWGQGANYEQYF. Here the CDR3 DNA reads TGCAGCGTTGATTGGGGACAGGGGGCAAACTACGAGCAGTACTTC.

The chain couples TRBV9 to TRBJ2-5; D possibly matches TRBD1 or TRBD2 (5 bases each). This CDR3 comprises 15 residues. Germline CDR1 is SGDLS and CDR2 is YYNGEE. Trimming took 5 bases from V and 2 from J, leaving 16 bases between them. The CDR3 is CASSADGTPQETQYF. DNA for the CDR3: TGTGCCAGCAGTGCTGACGGGACCCCGCAAGAGACCCAGTACTTC.